The present entry profiles one T cell receptor (beta chain) with its context. Its antigen is not identified. These data belong to a study of beta chain features in type 1 diabetes. On the study more broadly: The study found patients and healthy donors alike in age, gender and cell yields. Study results and limitations: VDJ junctions from patients with type 1 diabetes contained fewer insertions and more deletions. A moderate, significant TCRB CDR3 shortening appeared in type 1 diabetes across four CD4+ subsets. Still unanswered here is whether HLA type influences TCRB rearrangement.

This CDR3 region has 15 residues. Germline V lookup: CDR1 MNHNS, CDR2 SASEGT. V lost 8 bases, J lost 1 base, and 18 bases lay in between. One heparinised blood draw, averaging around 0.12 L, came from each donor. All of the isolated RNA was reverse transcribed, so expressed TCRB transcripts were sequenced. TCRdb's table, derived via immunoSEQ multiplex PCR, lists solely in-frame clones and lacks some. The repertoire holds about 150,000 clones, with about 7.9% as singletons. The source is a man aged 18 to 30 with type 1 diabetes. Material: central memory CD4+ T cells from blood. This chain connects TRBV6-1 to TRBJ2-7, with D perhaps TRBD1 (6 bases). The CDR3 nucleotides read TGTGCCAGCGGGGGCAAAGCGGTAGATTCCTACGAGCAGTACTTC. As protein: CASGGKAVDSYEQYF.